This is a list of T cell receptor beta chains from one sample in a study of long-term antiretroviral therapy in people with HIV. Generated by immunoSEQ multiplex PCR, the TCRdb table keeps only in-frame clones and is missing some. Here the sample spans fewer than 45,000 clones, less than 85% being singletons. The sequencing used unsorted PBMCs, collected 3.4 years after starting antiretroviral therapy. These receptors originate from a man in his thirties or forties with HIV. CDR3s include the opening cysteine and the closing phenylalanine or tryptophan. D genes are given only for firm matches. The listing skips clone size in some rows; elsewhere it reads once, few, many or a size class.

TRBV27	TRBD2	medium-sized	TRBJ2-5	TGTGCCAGCAGTCTAATGGCGCGTGGACTAGCGATGGGAGAGACCCAGTACTTC	CASSLMARGLAMGETQYF
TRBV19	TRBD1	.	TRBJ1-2	TGTGCCAGTACAAAGAACGGACAGGCGGAAATATATGGCTACACCTTC	CASTKNGQAEIYGYTF
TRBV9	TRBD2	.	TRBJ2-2	TGTGCCAGCAGCGTTGTAAACCTAGCGGGACAGAACACCGGGGAGCTGTTTTTT	CASSVVNLAGQNTGELFF
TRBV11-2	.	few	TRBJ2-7	TGTGCCAGCAGCTTGTTTGGGACCGTGGAGCAGTACTTC	CASSLFGTVEQYF
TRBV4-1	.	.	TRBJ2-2	TGCGCCAGCAGCCCTCCGACCGGGGAGCTGTTTTTT	CASSPPTGELFF
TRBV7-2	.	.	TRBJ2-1	TGTGCCAGCAGCCTCAGGCGAAACAATGAGCAGTTCTTC	CASSLRRNNEQFF
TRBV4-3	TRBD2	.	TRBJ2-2	TGCGCCAGCAGCCAAGATGTAGCGGGGGGGGGTAACACCGGGGAGCTGTTTTTT	CASSQDVAGGGNTGELFF
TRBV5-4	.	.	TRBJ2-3	TGTGCCAGCAGCTCGAACGGCTACAGAACGCAGTATTTT	CASSSNGYRTQYF
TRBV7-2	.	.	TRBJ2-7	TGTGCCAGCAGCGTAGCAACTGGCGCCTACGAGCAGTACTTC	CASSVATGAYEQYF
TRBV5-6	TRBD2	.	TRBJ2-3	TGTGCCAGCAGCTTGGACGGGAGGGGCTTAGGAGATACGCAGTATTTT	CASSLDGRGLGDTQYF
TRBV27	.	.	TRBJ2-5	TGTGCCAGCAGAGAAAGTTTAGGGTCGGTAGAGACCCAGTACTTC	CASRESLGSVETQYF
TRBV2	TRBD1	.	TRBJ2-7	TGTGCCAGCAGTGAAGCTAGGACAGGGAGCGAGCAGTACTTC	CASSEARTGSEQYF
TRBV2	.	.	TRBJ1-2	TGTGCCAGCAGGCAGGATACAAGGGGATGGGGCTACACCTTC	CASRQDTRGWGYTF
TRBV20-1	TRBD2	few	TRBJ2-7	TGCAGTGCTTGGGGGGGCTACGAGCAGTACTTC	CSAWGGYEQYF
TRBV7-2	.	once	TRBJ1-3	TGTGCCAGCAGCTTAAGACCAGGGTATGGAAACACCATATATTTT	CASSLRPGYGNTIYF
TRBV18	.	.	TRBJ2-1	TGTGCCAGCTCACCAAACCCCCTGACCCAGGAGCAGTTCTTC	CASSPNPLTQEQFF
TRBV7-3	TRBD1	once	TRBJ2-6	TGTGCCAGCAGCCCCCGGACAGGTTCTGGGGCCAACGTCCTGACTTTC	CASSPRTGSGANVLTF
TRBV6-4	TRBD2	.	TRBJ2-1	TGTGCCAGCAGTCACCAGACTAGCGGGAGCCTGGGTGAGCAGTTCTTC	CASSHQTSGSLGEQFF
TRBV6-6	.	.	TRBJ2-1	TGTGCCAGCAGTCTTCCGGGACAACCTTCCTACAATGAGCAGTTCTTC	CASSLPGQPSYNEQFF
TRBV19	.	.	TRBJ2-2	TGTGCCAGTAGTATAGGAGGTAACGGGGAGCTGTTTTTT	CASSIGGNGELFF
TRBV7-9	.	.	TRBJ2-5	TGTGCCAGCAGCCGTAGCCTGACCCAGTACTTC	CASSRSLTQYF
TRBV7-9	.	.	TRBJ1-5	TGTGCCAGCAGCGAGACGCTGGGCCAGCCCCAGCATTTT	CASSETLGQPQHF
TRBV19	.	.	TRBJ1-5	TGTGCCAGTAGGCGACCGGGAGGCAATCAGCCCCAGCATTTT	CASRRPGGNQPQHF
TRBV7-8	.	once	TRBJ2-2	TGTGCCAGCAGCTTAGTAGGAGGGGGCGGGACCGGGGAGCTGTTTTTT	CASSLVGGGGTGELFF
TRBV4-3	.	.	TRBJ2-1	TGCGCCAGCAGCCAAGATAGGAGCACGGACAATGAGCAGTTCTTC	CASSQDRSTDNEQFF
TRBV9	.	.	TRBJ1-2	TGTGCCAGCAGCGTAGCTGGGACTAATTCTGGCTACACCTTC	CASSVAGTNSGYTF
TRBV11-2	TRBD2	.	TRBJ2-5	TGTGCCAGCAGCTTAGGCGGGAGGGATGAGACCCAGTACTTC	CASSLGGRDETQYF
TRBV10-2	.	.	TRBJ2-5	TGCGCCAGCAGTGTCGTTTCAGGAACCCAGTACTTC	CASSVVSGTQYF
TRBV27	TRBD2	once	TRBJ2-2	TGTGCCAGCAGCCAAAATATACTAGCGGGAGTCATCGGGGAGCTGTTTTTT	CASSQNILAGVIGELFF
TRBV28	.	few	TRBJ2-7	TGTGCCAGCAGACCGGACAGTTACGAGCAGTACTTC	CASRPDSYEQYF
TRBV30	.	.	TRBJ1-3	TGTGCCTGGAGTCGAGATTCAGGGTCTGGAAACACCATATATTTT	CAWSRDSGSGNTIYF
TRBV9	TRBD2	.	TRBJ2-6	TGTGCCAGCAGCGTAGGACTAGCGGGAACCTGGCAGTCTCGCGGGGCCAACGTCCTGACTTTC	CASSVGLAGTWQSRGANVLTF
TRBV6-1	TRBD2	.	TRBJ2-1	TGTGCCAGCAGCCCGGGACTAGCGGGCTACAATGAGCAGTTCTTC	CASSPGLAGYNEQFF